This T cell receptor beta chain emerged from a study of shared clonotypes between healthy human individuals. Turning to the study itself: Plates per donor: three CD4 naive, three CD4 memory, two CD8 naive, one CD8 memory. Findings and limits, study-wide: Clonotype sharing among donors was expected to depend on sequencing depth. Rarefaction indicated that sorted-subset sequencing remained incomplete although depth was large.

Profiling relied on immunoSEQ multiplex PCR, and the TCRdb table lists in-frame clones only, not all of them. The table has 2 million to 2.5 million clones, approximately 94% seen once; the top ten hold approximately 0.13%. Details on this clone: Its antigen is as yet unknown.

CDR1 and CDR2 (germline): SQVTM, ANQGSEA. Trimming at V came to 6 bases and at J to 6 bases, leaving 2 bases not matched to a gene. The CDR3 loop spans 12 amino acids. This receptor was obtained from a man aged 18 to 35 in good health. Sample: naive CD4+ T cells sorted from blood. Subset noted: CD45RA+ positively selected. The chain carries TRBV29-1 and TRBJ2-1, with 10 positions matching TRBD1. The CDR3 sequence is CSVGTGANEQFF. The CDR3 coding sequence is TGCAGCGTAGGGACAGGGGCCAATGAGCAGTTCTTC.